The rows below give T cell receptor beta chains drawn from one sample of a study of blood T cell repertoires in COVID-19. Sequencing used immunoSEQ multiplex PCR; TCRdb keeps in-frame clones, though not all of them. The sample has 350,000 to 400,000 clones; roughly 90% are singletons. Sample: PBMCs or T cells enriched from blood (not recorded which). These receptor sequences come from a woman between 25 and 40 years old who had recovered from COVID-19. CDR3s include the opening cysteine and the closing phenylalanine or tryptophan. A D gene is named only where the DNA matches it firmly. Expanded clones get a size class; other rows say once, few or many, or leave the size out.

CDR3nt: TGTGCCAGCAGCTTGGGGCCCCGGAGTTGGAACACTGAAGCTTTCTTT
CDR3aa: CASSLGPRSWNTEAFF
abundance: -
j_gene: TRBJ1-1
v_gene: TRBV5-5
d_gene: -

CDR3nt: TGTGCCAGCAGCCCCACTCCTGCGCCGAGCTCCTACAATGAGCAGTTCTTC
CDR3aa: CASSPTPAPSSYNEQFF
abundance: -
j_gene: TRBJ2-1
v_gene: TRBV7-8
d_gene: -

CDR3nt: TGTGCCACCAGTGATTCTAGGACAGGGGGCAACGAGCAGTACTTC
CDR3aa: CATSDSRTGGNEQYF
abundance: -
j_gene: TRBJ2-7
v_gene: TRBV24-1
d_gene: TRBD1

CDR3nt: TGTGCCAGCAGTGAGAAGGGGATTCTGGGGAATTCACCCCTCCACTTT
CDR3aa: CASSEKGILGNSPLHF
abundance: -
j_gene: TRBJ1-6
v_gene: TRBV6-1
d_gene: -

CDR3nt: TGCGCCAGCAGCCAAGGAAGGGACAGGGGCTATGAAAAACTGTTTTTT
CDR3aa: CASSQGRDRGYEKLFF
abundance: -
j_gene: TRBJ1-4
v_gene: TRBV4-3
d_gene: TRBD1

CDR3nt: TGTGCCACCAGTGGGGGACAGGGGCTCCACGAGCAGTACTTC
CDR3aa: CATSGGQGLHEQYF
abundance: -
j_gene: TRBJ2-7
v_gene: TRBV24-1
d_gene: TRBD1

CDR3nt: TGTGCCAGCAGCCAAGATCTCAGGTACACTGAAGCTTTCTTT
CDR3aa: CASSQDLRYTEAFF
abundance: -
j_gene: TRBJ1-1
v_gene: TRBV14
d_gene: -

CDR3nt: TGCGCCAGCAGCTTGGGCCAAGCGGGAGAAGTTTGGGAGACCCAGTACTTC
CDR3aa: CASSLGQAGEVWETQYF
abundance: -
j_gene: TRBJ2-5
v_gene: TRBV5-1
d_gene: TRBD2

CDR3nt: TGTGCCAGCATTCGGGGTAGGCTCGGTCAAGAGACCCAGTACTTC
CDR3aa: CASIRGRLGQETQYF
abundance: -
j_gene: TRBJ2-5
v_gene: TRBV2
d_gene: -

CDR3nt: TGTGCCACCAGCAGAGATCTACTAGCGGCCAATCCTGCCTACTTC
CDR3aa: CATSRDLLAANPAYF
abundance: -
j_gene: TRBJ2-5
v_gene: TRBV15
d_gene: TRBD2

CDR3nt: TGTGCCAGCAGCCAAGATCGCAGGACACCGATCTTC
CDR3aa: CASSQDRRTPIF
abundance: -
j_gene: TRBJ1-2
v_gene: TRBV14
d_gene: -

CDR3nt: TGTGCCAGCAGCCAACCCCGTAAAGGGAGCTCCTACGAGCAGTACTTC
CDR3aa: CASSQPRKGSSYEQYF
abundance: -
j_gene: TRBJ2-7
v_gene: TRBV5-6
d_gene: -

CDR3nt: TGTGCCAGCAGCGTAGCCGGGAAGGACTTCGAGCAGTACTTC
CDR3aa: CASSVAGKDFEQYF
abundance: -
j_gene: TRBJ2-7
v_gene: TRBV9
d_gene: -

CDR3nt: TGTGCCAGCAGCTCAGGGGGGACCTCTGGAAACACCATATATTTT
CDR3aa: CASSSGGTSGNTIYF
abundance: -
j_gene: TRBJ1-3
v_gene: TRBV7-9
d_gene: TRBD1

CDR3nt: TGTGCCAGCAGCTCCCTACAGGGTCTAACTGATAATGAGCAGTTCTTC
CDR3aa: CASSSLQGLTDNEQFF
abundance: -
j_gene: TRBJ2-1
v_gene: TRBV7-9
d_gene: -

CDR3nt: TGTGCCAGCAGCGGGGCCGGGACAGCAAGTTCGGATACGCAGTATTTT
CDR3aa: CASSGAGTASSDTQYF
abundance: -
j_gene: TRBJ2-3
v_gene: TRBV7-9
d_gene: TRBD1

CDR3nt: TGTGCCAGCAGCACGGGACAGTTAGATACGCAGTATTTT
CDR3aa: CASSTGQLDTQYF
abundance: -
j_gene: TRBJ2-3
v_gene: TRBV7-8
d_gene: TRBD1

CDR3nt: TGTGCCAGCAGCCCGGGGTTTATAGGGGGCTACACCTTC
CDR3aa: CASSPGFIGGYTF
abundance: -
j_gene: TRBJ1-2
v_gene: TRBV7-3
d_gene: -

CDR3nt: TGCAGCGTTGGGGGGACAGGGGTTCTATACGAGCAGTACTTC
CDR3aa: CSVGGTGVLYEQYF
abundance: -
j_gene: TRBJ2-7
v_gene: TRBV29-1
d_gene: TRBD1

CDR3nt: TGTGCCGTACGACAGGGCCTATCGGGGGCCAACGTCCTGACTTTC
CDR3aa: CAVRQGLSGANVLTF
abundance: once
j_gene: TRBJ2-6
v_gene: TRBV28
d_gene: TRBD1

CDR3nt: TGTGCCAGCTCCCCGCTAGGAAACACCATATATTTT
CDR3aa: CASSPLGNTIYF
abundance: -
j_gene: TRBJ1-3
v_gene: TRBV19
d_gene: -

CDR3nt: TGTGCCAGCAGTGAAGAGGGGTCCTATGGCTACACCTTC
CDR3aa: CASSEEGSYGYTF
abundance: -
j_gene: TRBJ1-2
v_gene: TRBV2
d_gene: -

CDR3nt: TGTGCCAGCAGCAAAGTGGGGGGGCGCAGCACCGGGGAGCTGTTTTTT
CDR3aa: CASSKVGGRSTGELFF
abundance: -
j_gene: TRBJ2-2
v_gene: TRBV21-1
d_gene: -

CDR3nt: TGTGCCAGCAGCCTCTGGACAGGGGGGGATCAGCCCCAGCATTTT
CDR3aa: CASSLWTGGDQPQHF
abundance: -
j_gene: TRBJ1-5
v_gene: TRBV7-9
d_gene: TRBD1